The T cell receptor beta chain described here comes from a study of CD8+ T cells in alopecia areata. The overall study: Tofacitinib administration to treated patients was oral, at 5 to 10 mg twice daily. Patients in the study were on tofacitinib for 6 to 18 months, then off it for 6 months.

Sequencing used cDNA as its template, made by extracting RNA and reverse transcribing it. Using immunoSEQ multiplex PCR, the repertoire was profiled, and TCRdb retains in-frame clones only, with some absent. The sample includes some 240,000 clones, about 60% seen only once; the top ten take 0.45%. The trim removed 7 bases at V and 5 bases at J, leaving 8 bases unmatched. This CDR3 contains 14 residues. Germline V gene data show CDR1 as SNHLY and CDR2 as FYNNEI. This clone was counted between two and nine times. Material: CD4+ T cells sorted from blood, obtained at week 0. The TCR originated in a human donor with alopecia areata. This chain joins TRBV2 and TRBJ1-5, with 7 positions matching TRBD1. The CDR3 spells CASMSQGTHQPQHF. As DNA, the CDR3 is TGTGCCAGCATGTCACAGGGGACCCATCAGCCCCAGCATTTT.